Reported below is one T cell receptor (beta chain). The germline gives CDR1 ENHRY, CDR2 SYGVKD. The CDR3 is 17 residues long. V gave up 2 bases and J gave up 2 bases; unmatched junction bases: 8. This sample stems from a study of blood T cells in healthy people across ages. For the second PCR, which ran for about 6 to 11 cycles, a sample-barcoded 5' primer and a J-beta primer mix were used. Each CDR3 protein is one row after TCRdb ran MiXCR on the 5' RACE reads. The sample consists of roughly 800,000 distinct CDR3 sequences, 25% of them appearing once. This same sample was also taken into another study, of T cells of mothers and their children.

This clonotype was obtained from a boy under 18 in good health. The rearrangement links TRBV10-3 to TRBJ2-3; 9 bases match TRBD2. Sequencing input: blood. The CDR3 coding sequence is TGTGCCATCAGTGAGGGGATAGCGGGGGACGTCACAGATACGCAGTATTTT. Its translation: CAISEGIAGDVTDTQYF.